A selection of T cell receptor beta chains follows, all from one sample in a study of shared clonotypes between healthy human individuals. The table came from immunoSEQ multiplex PCR; TCRdb's copy has only in-frame clones and leaves some out. The sample holds around 600,000 clones, roughly 95% seen once. Sequenced sample: naive CD8+ T cells sorted from blood. These receptors originate from a woman in her 30s in good health. Both conserved end residues are part of each CDR3. D genes are given only for firm matches. Size is omitted from some rows. Given values are once, few, many or a class for expanded clones.

TRBD2	TRBV27	TRBJ2-7	.	TGTGCCAGCAGTTTAACGGGGGGCTACGAGCAGTACTTC	CASSLTGGYEQYF
TRBD2	TRBV27	TRBJ2-7	.	TGTGCCAGCAGTGGACTAGCGTCGCTCTACGAGCAGTACTTC	CASSGLASLYEQYF
TRBD2	TRBV7-8	TRBJ2-7	.	TGTGCCAGCAGCTTAAGGGCGGGAGGGACCTACGAGCAGTACTTC	CASSLRAGGTYEQYF
TRBD1	TRBV29-1	TRBJ2-7	.	TGCAGCGTTGAAGACCGGGACAGGGGAATGTACGAGCAGTACTTC	CSVEDRDRGMYEQYF
TRBD1	TRBV7-8	TRBJ1-1	few	TGTGCCAGCAGCTGGACAGGCTACGCTTTCTTT	CASSWTGYAFF
TRBD1	TRBV9	TRBJ1-3	.	TGTGCCAGCAGCGCAACAGGGGCGTCTGGAAACACCATATATTTT	CASSATGASGNTIYF
.	TRBV6-1	TRBJ2-7	.	TGTGCCAGCAGTGAATGGAGGGTGCACTCCTACGAGCAGTACTTC	CASSEWRVHSYEQYF
.	TRBV27	TRBJ2-7	.	TGTGCCAGCAGTTTATCGGTCGGGGCTTACGAGCAGTACTTC	CASSLSVGAYEQYF
.	TRBV28	TRBJ2-1	.	TGTGCCAGCAGTTTATTTCCCTATGAGCAGTTCTTC	CASSLFPYEQFF
.	TRBV25-1	TRBJ1-4	.	TGTGCCAGCAGTGGAATTCCGTTAAGGAGAACTAATGAAAAACTGTTTTTT	CASSGIPLRRTNEKLFF
TRBD1	TRBV6-6	TRBJ2-5	.	TGTGCCAGCAGGGGGAGGACAGGGCGCCTAGAGACCCAGTACTTC	CASRGRTGRLETQYF
.	TRBV5-6	TRBJ2-3	.	TGTGCCAGCAGCATGGCAAAGGGGACCACAGATACGCAGTATTTT	CASSMAKGTTDTQYF
TRBD1	TRBV28	TRBJ1-5	.	TGTGCCAGCAGTACCGAAGCAGGGGGCGAGGCTTATGCTAGCAATCAGCCCCAGCATTTT	CASSTEAGGEAYASNQPQHF
TRBD2	TRBV6-1	TRBJ2-7	.	TGTGCCAGCAGTGAACCGGCGGGAGTCTTTGGGTACGAGCAGTACTTC	CASSEPAGVFGYEQYF
.	TRBV18	TRBJ1-1	.	TGTGCCAGCTCACCGTCCGATGAGGCCTCGAGCACTGAAGCTTTCTTT	CASSPSDEASSTEAFF